This T cell receptor beta chain was obtained from a study of T cells after somatic rescue of genetic block (dated by TCRdb to 2020 to 2021). Concerning the study at large: What the study looked at was long-term robustness, specifically in a T-cell system that came about through somatic rescue of a genetic block in T-cell development.

Library preparation employed the immunoSEQ multiplex PCR assay. TCRdb obtained this table from immuneACCESS and retained in-frame rearrangements with V and J assigned. These tables miss some clones; where compared with another copy, unresolved V genes account for less than half of the shortfall, and the remainder is unexplained. The sample records approximately 110,000 clones, 85% to 95% of which are singletons. The ten most abundant clones make up more than 1.4% of the sample. There are 14 amino acids in the CDR3, from cysteine to phenylalanine inclusive. Solely the CDR3 DNA is kept, with 42 bases framed from the first base. Deletion took 4 bases off V and 5 bases off J, with a span of 13 bases between the germline ends. The germline V gene sets CDR1 to SGDLS and CDR2 to YYNGEE. Comment on this clone: What antigen it recognizes has not been identified. No much larger clonotype is one base removed from it; base qualities were not supplied.

The chain was built from TRBV9 and TRBJ1-3; no D segment can be confidently identified. Specimen: peripheral blood mononuclear cells (PBMCs). The receptor's source is a young woman. The nucleotide sequence is given as TGTGCCAGCAGCCCCCCTGATTTGCGAAACACCATATATTTT. It translates as CASSPPDLRNTIYF.